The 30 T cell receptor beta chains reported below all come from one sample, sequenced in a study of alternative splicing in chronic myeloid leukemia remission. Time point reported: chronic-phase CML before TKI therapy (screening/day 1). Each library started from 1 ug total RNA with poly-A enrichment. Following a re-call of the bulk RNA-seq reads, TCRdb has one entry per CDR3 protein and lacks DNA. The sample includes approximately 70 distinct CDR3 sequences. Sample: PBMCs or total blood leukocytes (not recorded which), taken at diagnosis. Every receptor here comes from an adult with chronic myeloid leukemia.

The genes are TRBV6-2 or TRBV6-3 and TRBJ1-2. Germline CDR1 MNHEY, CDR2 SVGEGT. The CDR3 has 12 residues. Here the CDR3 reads CASSYLNYGYTF.

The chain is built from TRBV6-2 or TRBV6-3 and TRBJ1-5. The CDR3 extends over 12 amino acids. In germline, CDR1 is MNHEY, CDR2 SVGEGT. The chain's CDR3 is CASSYSNRDQHF.

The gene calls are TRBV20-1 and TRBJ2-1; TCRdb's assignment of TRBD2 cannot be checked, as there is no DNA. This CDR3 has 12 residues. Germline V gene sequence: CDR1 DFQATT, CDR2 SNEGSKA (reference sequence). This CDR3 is CSGEAGLNEQFF.

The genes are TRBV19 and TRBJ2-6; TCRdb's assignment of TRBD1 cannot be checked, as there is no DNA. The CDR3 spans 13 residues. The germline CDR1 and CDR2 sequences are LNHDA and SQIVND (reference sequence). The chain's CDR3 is CASTVDGANVLTF.

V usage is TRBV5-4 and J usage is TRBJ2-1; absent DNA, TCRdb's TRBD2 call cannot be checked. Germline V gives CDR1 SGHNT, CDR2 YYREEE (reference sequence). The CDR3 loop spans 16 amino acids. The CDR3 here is CASSVGPTGSYNEQFF. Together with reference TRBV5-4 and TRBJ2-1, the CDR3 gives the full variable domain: ETGVTQSPTHLIKTRGQQVTLRCSSQSGHNTVSWYQQALGQGPQFIFQYYREEENGRGNFPPRFSGLQFPNYSSELNVNALELDDSALYLCASSVGPTGSYNEQFFGPGTRLTVL.

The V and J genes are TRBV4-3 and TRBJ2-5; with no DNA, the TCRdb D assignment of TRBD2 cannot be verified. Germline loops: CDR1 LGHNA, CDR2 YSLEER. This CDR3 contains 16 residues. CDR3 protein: CASSQDIGGYQETQYF.

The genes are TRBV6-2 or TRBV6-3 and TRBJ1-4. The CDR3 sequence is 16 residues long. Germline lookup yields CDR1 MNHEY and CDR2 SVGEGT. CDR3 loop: CASSYVRSGTNEKLFF.

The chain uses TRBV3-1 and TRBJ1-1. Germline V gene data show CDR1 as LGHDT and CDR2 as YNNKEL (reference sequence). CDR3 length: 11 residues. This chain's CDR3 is CASSRGAEAFF.

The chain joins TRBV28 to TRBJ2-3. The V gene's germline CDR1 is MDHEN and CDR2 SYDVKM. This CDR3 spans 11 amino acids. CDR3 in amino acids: CASRDTDTQYF.

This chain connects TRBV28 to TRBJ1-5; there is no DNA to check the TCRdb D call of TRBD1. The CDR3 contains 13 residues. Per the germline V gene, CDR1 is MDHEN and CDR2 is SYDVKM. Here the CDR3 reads CASRQDSNQPQHF.

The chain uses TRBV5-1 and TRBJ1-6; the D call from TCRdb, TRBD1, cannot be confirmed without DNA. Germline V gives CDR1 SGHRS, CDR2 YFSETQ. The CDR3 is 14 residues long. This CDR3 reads CASSRNRGQSPLHF.

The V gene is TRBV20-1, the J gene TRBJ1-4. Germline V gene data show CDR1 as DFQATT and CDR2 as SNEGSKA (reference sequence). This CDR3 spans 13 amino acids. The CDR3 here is CSAPRDGDEKLFF.

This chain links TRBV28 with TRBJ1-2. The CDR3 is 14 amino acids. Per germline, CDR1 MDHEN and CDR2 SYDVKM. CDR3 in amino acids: CASRSSGTVYGYTF.

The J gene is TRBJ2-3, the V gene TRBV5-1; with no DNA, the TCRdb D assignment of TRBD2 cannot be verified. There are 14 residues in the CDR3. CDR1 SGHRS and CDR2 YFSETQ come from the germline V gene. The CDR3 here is CASSFSSGTDTQYF.

The CDR3: CASSSTLYNSPLHF. This sequence joins TRBV5-1 and TRBJ1-6. This CDR3 region has 14 residues. Looked up from germline, CDR1 is SGHRS and CDR2 is YFSETQ.

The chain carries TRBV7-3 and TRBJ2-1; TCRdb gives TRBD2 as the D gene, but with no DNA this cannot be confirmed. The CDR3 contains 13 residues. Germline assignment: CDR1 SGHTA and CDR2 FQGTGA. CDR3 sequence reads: CASSQGGYNEQFF.

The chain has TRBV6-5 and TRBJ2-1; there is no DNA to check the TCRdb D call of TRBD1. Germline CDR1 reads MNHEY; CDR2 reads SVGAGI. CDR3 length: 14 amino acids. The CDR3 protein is CASSYGTDPNEQFF.

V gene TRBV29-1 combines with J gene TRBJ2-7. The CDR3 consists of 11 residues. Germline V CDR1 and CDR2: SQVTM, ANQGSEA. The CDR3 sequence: CSAGLSYEQYF.

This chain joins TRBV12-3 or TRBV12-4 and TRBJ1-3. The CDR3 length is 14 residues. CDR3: CASREQGRGNTIYF.

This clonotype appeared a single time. This CDR3 is CASSQDRFGEWVFF. V is TRBV4-3 and J is TRBJ1-4. This CDR3 spans 14 amino acids. The germline V gene has CDR1 LGHNA and CDR2 YSLEER.

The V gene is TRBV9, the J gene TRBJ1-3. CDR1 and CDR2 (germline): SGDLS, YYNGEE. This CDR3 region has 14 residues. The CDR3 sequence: CASSVVDSGNTIYF.

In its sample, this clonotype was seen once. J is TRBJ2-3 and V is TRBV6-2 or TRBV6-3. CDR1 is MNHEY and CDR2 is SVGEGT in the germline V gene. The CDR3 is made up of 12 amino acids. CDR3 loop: CAASATTDTQYF.

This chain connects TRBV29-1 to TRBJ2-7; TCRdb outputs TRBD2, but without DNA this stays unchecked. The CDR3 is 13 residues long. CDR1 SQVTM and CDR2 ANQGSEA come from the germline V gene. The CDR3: CSVGRTSGYEQYF.

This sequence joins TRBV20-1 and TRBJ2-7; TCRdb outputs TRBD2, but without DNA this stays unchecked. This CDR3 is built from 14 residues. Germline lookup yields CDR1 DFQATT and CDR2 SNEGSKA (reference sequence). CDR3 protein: CSAREGQVDYEQYF.

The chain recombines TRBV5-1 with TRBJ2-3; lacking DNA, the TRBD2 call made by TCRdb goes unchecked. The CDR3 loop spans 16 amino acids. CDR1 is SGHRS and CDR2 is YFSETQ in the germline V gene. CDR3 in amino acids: CASSLSSEKNTDTQYF.

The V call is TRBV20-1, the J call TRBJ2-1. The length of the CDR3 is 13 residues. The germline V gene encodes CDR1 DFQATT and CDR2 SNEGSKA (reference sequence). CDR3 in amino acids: CSVRDQSIDEQFF.

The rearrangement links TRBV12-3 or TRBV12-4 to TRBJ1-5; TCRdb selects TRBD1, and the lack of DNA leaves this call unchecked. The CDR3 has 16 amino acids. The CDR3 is CASSFIQGLSNQPQHF.

CDR3 sequence: CASSVAKGANEQFF. This chain connects TRBV9 to TRBJ2-1; with no DNA, the TCRdb D assignment of TRBD2 cannot be verified. The CDR3 runs 14 residues. Per the germline V gene, CDR1 is SGDLS and CDR2 is YYNGEE.

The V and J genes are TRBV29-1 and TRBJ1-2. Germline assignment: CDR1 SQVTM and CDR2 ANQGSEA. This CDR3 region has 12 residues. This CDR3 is CSVEDLGSGYTF.

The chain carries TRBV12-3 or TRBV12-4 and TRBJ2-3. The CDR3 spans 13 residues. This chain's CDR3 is CASRQTYTDTQYF.